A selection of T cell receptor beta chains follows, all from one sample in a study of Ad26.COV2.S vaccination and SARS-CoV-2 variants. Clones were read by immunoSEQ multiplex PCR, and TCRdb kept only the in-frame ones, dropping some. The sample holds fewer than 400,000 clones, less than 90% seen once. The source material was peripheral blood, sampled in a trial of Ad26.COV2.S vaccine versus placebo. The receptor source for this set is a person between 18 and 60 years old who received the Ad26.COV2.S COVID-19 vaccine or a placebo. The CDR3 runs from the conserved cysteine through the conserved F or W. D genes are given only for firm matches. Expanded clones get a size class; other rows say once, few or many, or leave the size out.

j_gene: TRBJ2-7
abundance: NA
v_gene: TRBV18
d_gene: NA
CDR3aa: CASSPPASTYEQYF
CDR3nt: TGTGCCAGCTCACCACCTGCGAGTACCTACGAGCAGTACTTC

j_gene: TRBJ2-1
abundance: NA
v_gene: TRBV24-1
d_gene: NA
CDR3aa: CATTGRGRDEQFF
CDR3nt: TGTGCCACCACCGGAAGGGGACGGGATGAGCAGTTCTTC

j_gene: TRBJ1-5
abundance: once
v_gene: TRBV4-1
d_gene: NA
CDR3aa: CASSQVKVQHGFNQPQHF
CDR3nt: TGCGCCAGCAGCCAAGTTAAAGTCCAGCACGGGTTTAATCAGCCCCAGCATTTT

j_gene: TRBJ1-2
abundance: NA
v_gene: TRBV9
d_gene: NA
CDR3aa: CASSALGRSNYGYTF
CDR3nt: TGTGCCAGCAGCGCCCTGGGACGGTCGAACTATGGCTACACCTTC

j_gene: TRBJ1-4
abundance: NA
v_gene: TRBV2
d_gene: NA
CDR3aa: CASSVDSEDEKLFF
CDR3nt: TGTGCCAGCAGTGTGGACTCGGAGGATGAAAAACTGTTTTTT

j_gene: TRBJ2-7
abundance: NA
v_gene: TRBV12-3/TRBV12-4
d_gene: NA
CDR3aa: CASSFTDPHEQYF
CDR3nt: TGTGCCAGCAGCTTTACAGATCCCCACGAGCAGTACTTC

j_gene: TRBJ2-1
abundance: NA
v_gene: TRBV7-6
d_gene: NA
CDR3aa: CASSALGGSNNEQFF
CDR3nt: TGTGCCAGCAGCGCCCTGGGGGGTTCCAACAATGAGCAGTTCTTC

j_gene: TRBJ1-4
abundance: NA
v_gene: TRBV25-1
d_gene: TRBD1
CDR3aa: CASSDWDSNEKLFF
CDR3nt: TGTGCCAGCAGTGATTGGGACAGTAATGAAAAACTGTTTTTT

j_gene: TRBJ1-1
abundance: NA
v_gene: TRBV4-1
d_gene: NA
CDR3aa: CASSQVGAQNTEAFF
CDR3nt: TGCGCCAGCAGCCAAGTGGGGGCACAGAACACTGAAGCTTTCTTT

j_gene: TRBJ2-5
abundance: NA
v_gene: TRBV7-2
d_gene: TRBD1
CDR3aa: CASSLETGLETQYF
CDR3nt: TGTGCCAGCAGCTTAGAGACAGGGCTGGAGACCCAGTACTTC